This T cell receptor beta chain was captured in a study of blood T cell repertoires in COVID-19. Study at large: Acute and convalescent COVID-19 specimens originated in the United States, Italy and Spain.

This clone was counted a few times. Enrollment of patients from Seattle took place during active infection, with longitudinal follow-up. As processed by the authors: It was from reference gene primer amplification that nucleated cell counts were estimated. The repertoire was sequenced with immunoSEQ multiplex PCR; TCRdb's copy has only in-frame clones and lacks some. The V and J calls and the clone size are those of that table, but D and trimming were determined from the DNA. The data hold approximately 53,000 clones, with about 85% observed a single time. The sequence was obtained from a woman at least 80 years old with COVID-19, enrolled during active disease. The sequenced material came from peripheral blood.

The CDR3 DNA reads TGTGCCAGCAGCTTAATAAGCGGGGGAGGGGAGCTGTTTTTT. It codes for CASSLISGGGELFF. The chain employs TRBV7-3 and TRBJ2-2; TRBD2 aligns across 8 bases. The CDR3 length is 14 residues. The V gene end was trimmed by 1 base and the J gene end by 8 bases; junction bases not matched to a gene: 3. CDR1 is SGHTA and CDR2 is FQGTGA in the germline V gene. Based on the CDR3 plus reference TRBV7-3 and TRBJ2-2, the full variable domain is GAGVSQTPSNKVTEKGKYVELRCDPISGHTALYWYRQSLGQGPEFLIYFQGTGAADDSGLPNDRFFAVRPEGSVSTLKIQRTERGDSAVYLCASSLISGGGELFFGEGSRLTVL.